This TCR beta chain stems from a study of OX40 agonist ivuxolimab in advanced cancers. Study findings and constraints: By week 6 at 0.1 to 3.0 mg/kg, blood CD4+ and CD8+ T cells had expanded clonally.

Repertoires were generated with immunoSEQ multiplex PCR, while TCRdb's copy carries only in-frame clones and drops some. The sample includes about 95,000 clones, about 85% of them seen just once. About this clone: The target antigen is unknown.

CDR3 length: 12 amino acids. The V gene's germline CDR1 is SGHTA and CDR2 FQGTGA. The V and J ends lost 5 bases and 13 bases respectively, with 14 bases between them. Patients were ruled out by autoimmune disease history or systemic immunosuppression. This clonotype was sampled from an adult with an advanced solid tumor such as melanoma, head and neck, liver or kidney cancer. J is TRBJ1-4 and V is TRBV7-3; D not resolved. Sequencing used CD4+ or CD8+ T cells sorted from blood, obtained in a trial of the OX40 agonist ivuxolimab. This CDR3 reads CASSEKSGGLFF. The CDR3 DNA follows: TGTGCCAGCAGCGAAAAATCCGGAGGACTGTTTTTT.